This T cell receptor (beta chain) was identified in a study of T-cell memory formation after mild COVID-19. In the study overall: The study found TCR clusters largely donor specific. Study-level points and caveats: Later expanders leaned toward CD4+, whereas clones contracting from day 15 to 85 were balanced CD4/CD8.

Amplification by 5'RACE using constant-segment primers produced TCR alpha and TCR beta cDNA libraries that carried sample barcodes and UMIs. MiXCR was run by TCRdb on the 5' RACE reads, yielding one entry per CDR3 protein. Here the sample spans around 310,000 distinct CDR3 sequences, roughly an eighth being singletons. A word on this clonotype: Its specificity is unknown.

This CDR3 region has 13 residues. CDR1 is MDHEN and CDR2 is SYDVKM in the germline V gene. V was cut by 5 bases and J by 6 bases, with 13 bases left in between. The TCR was taken from a man between 18 and 29 years old who had mild COVID-19 (a few samples of this study predate the infection). Cell type and time point are not known. Sequenced input: PBMCs or a T cell subset sorted from them (not recorded which). The genes are TRBV28 and TRBJ1-1; the D is unclear. For the CDR3, the DNA is TGTGCCAGCAGTAAGACTGTAGCGCCTGAAGCTTTCTTT. Translation gives CASSKTVAPEAFF.